The T cell receptor beta chain under discussion was sequenced for a study of T cell repertoires in cytomegalovirus infection. Trimming took 1 base from V and 7 from J, leaving 8 bases between them. CDR3 length: 13 amino acids. Germline V gene data show CDR1 as MNHEY and CDR2 as SMNVEV (reference sequence). TCRdb re-called the reads with MiXCR, one entry per CDR3 protein. The sample gives some 220,000 distinct CDR3 sequences, 30% to 45% of which show up once; approximately 59% is in the top ten. The table lists this clonotype with a few counts. The antigen remains unidentified. This receptor was obtained from a human donor in good health (CMV status not recorded). Some clones in this sample may be carry-over from other donors' samples. The material sequenced was CD8+ T cells from cultured PBMCs, taken from culture after CMV antigen stimulation. The rearrangement uses TRBV27 and TRBJ2-1, with D possibly TRBD2 on 6 matching bases. CDR3: CASSLLEGNEQFF. DNA for the CDR3: TGTGCCAGCAGTTTATTGGAGGGGAATGAGCAGTTCTTC.